This TCR beta chain came from a study of spatial heterogeneity in lung cancer. Study-wide results and caveats: The numbers of ubiquitous and regional expanded TCRs correlated with ubiquitous and regional nonsynonymous mutations, respectively. Counts of expanded intratumoral alpha and beta TCRs tracked tumor mutation counts.

One entry per CDR3 protein, called by TCRdb with MiXCR from the 5' RACE reads. The sample holds more than 800 distinct CDR3 sequences, 32% seen once. Time point reported: sample taken at primary tumor resection. In each case, whole RNA from tumor, nontumor lung or frozen PBMC was sequenced unsorted. In its sample, this clonotype is large. Its antigen is undetermined. Sequences were derived from lung tumor tissue, sampled at surgery. This TCR was recovered from a male donor with early-stage non-small cell lung cancer.

The CDR3 DNA reads TGTGCCAGCAGACCTCAGACTAGCGGAAATTACGAGCAGTACTTC. Translated: CASRPQTSGNYEQYF. This rearrangement joins TRBV14 to TRBJ2-7; TRBD2 matches at 9 bases. This CDR3 comprises 15 residues. V lost 6 bases, J lost 4 bases, and 10 bases stayed unmatched. The germline CDR1 and CDR2 sequences are SGHDN and FVKESK.